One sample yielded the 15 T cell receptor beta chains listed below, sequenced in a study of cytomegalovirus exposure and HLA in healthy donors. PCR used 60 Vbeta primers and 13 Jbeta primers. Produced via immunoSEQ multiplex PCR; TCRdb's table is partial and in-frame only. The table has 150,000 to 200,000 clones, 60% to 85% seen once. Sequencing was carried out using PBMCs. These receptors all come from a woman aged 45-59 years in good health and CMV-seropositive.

The CDR3 sequence is CASTPYSGGLRDTQYF. CDR3 bases: TGTGCCAGCACCCCCTATAGCGGGGGGCTGAGAGATACGCAGTATTTT. The J gene is TRBJ2-3, the V gene TRBV2, with 10 bases matching TRBD2. V lost 7 bases and J lost 5; bases outside the gene matches: 12. Germline assignment: CDR1 SNHLY and CDR2 FYNNEI. This CDR3 has 16 residues.

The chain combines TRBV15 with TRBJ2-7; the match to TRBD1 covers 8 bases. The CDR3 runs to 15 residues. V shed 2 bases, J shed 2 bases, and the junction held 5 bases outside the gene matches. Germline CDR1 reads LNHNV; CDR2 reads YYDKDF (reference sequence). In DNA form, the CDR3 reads TGTGCCACCAGCAGACCTACAGGGGGGACCTACGAGCAGTACTTC. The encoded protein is CATSRPTGGTYEQYF.

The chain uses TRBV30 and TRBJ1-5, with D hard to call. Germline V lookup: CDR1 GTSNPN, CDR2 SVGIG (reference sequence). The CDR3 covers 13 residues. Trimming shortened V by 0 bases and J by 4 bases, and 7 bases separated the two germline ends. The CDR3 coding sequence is TGTGCCTGGAGTGTACACGGGAATCAGCCCCAGCATTTT. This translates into CAWSVHGNQPQHF.

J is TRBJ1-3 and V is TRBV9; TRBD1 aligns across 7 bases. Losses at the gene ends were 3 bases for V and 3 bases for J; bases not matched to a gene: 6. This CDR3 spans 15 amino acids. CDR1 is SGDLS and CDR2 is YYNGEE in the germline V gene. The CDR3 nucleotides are TGTGCCAGCAGCGAGGAGGGGGCGTATGGAAACACCATATATTTT. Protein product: CASSEEGAYGNTIYF.

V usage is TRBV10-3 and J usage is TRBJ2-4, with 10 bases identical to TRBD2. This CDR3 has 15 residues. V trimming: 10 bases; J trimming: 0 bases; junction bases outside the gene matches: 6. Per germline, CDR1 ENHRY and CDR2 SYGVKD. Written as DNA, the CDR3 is TGTGCCACCTCCGGACTAGCGGTAGCCAAAAACATTCAGTACTTC. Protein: CATSGLAVAKNIQYF.

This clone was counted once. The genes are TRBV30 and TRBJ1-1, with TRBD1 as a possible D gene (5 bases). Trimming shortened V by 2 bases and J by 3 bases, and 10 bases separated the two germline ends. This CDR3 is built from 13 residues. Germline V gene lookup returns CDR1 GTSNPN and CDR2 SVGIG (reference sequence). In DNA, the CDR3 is TGTGCCTGGAGTTCCAGGGTGGACACTGAAGCTTTCTTT. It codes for CAWSSRVDTEAFF.

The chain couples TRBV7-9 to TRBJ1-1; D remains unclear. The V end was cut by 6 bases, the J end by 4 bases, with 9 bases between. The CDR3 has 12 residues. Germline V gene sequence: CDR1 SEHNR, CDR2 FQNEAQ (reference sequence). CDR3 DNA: TGTGCCAGCAGGTCGGCGGGCACTGAAGCTTTCTTT. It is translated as CASRSAGTEAFF.

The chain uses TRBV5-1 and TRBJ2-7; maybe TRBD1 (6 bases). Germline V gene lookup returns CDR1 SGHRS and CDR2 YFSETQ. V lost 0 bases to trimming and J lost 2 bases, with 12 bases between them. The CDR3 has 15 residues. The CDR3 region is CASSLGTGIPYEQYF. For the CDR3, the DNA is TGCGCCAGCAGCTTGGGAACAGGGATCCCCTACGAGCAGTACTTC.

The CDR3 nucleotides are TGTGCCAGCAGTGAATTTAGCGGGGGTTCGACGTACAATGAGCAGTTCTTC. This gives the protein CASSEFSGGSTYNEQFF. The V call is TRBV6-1, the J call TRBJ2-1, with TRBD2 identical over 9 bases. The trim removed 2 bases at V and 4 bases at J, leaving 9 bases unmatched. Germline CDR1 MNHNS, CDR2 SASEGT. The CDR3 has 17 amino acids.

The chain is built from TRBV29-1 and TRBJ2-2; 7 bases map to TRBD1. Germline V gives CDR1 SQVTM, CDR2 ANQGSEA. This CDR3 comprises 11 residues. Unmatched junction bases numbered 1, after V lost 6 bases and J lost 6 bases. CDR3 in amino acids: CSVGQAGELFF. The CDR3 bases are TGCAGCGTCGGACAGGCCGGGGAGCTGTTTTTT.

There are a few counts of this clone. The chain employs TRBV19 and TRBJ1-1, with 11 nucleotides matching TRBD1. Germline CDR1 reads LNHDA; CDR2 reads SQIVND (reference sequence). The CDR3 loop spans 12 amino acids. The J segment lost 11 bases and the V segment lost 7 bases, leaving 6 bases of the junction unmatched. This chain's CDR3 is CASNPGTGGAFF. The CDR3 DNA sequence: TGTGCCAGTAATCCCGGGACAGGGGGGGCTTTCTTT. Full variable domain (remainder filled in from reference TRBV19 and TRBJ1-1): DGGITQSPKYLFRKEGQNVTLSCEQNLNHDAMYWYRQDPGQGLRLIYYSQIVNDFQKGDIAEGYSVSREKKESFPLTVTSAQKNPTAFYLCASNPGTGGAFFGQGTRLTVV.

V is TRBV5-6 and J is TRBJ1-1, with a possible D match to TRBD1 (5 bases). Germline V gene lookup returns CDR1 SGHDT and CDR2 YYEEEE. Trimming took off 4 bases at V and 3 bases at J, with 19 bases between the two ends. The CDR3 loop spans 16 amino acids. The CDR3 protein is CASSPQQATRDTEAFF. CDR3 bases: TGTGCCAGCAGCCCACAACAGGCCACAAGGGACACTGAAGCTTTCTTT.

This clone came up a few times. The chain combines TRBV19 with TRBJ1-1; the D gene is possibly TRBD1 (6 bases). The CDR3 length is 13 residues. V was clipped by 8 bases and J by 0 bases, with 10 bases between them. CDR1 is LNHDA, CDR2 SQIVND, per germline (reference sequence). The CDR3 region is CASWRGLNTEAFF. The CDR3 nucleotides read TGTGCCAGTTGGCGGGGGCTGAACACTGAAGCTTTCTTT.

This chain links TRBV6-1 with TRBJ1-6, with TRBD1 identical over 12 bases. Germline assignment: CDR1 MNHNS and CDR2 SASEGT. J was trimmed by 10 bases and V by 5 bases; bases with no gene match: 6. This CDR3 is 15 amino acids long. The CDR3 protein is CASSLGGTGGSPLHF. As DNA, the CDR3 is TGTGCCAGCAGTCTAGGGGGGACAGGGGGCTCACCCCTCCACTTT.

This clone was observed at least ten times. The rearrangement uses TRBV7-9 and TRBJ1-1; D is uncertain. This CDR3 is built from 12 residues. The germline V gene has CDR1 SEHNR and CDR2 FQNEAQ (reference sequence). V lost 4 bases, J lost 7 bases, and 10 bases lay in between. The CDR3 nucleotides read TGTGCCAGCAGCTCTAGTGGCTTTGAAGCTTTCTTT. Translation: CASSSSGFEAFF.